The rows below give T cell receptor beta chains drawn from one sample of a study of cytomegalovirus exposure and HLA in healthy donors. Profiling relied on immunoSEQ multiplex PCR, and the TCRdb table lists in-frame clones only, not all of them. Among some 140,000 clones listed, more than 70% were seen once. Material: PBMCs. The receptors here all came from a man aged 25 to 40 in good health and CMV-seronegative. Each CDR3 is given with its conserved first and last residue. A D gene is named only where the DNA matches it firmly.

TRBV29-1	TRBJ1-2	.	CSVGNRVNPPNYGYTF	TGCAGCGTTGGAAACAGGGTGAACCCTCCTAACTATGGCTACACCTTC
TRBV7-9	TRBJ1-1	.	CASSDWDSGVTEAFF	TGTGCCAGCAGCGACTGGGACTCGGGGGTTACTGAAGCTTTCTTT
TRBV6-5	TRBJ2-7	TRBD2	CASSYSPAGDYEQYF	TGTGCCAGCAGTTACTCGCCCGCGGGAGACTACGAGCAGTACTTC
TRBV10-3	TRBJ1-2	TRBD1	CAISDTGVNYGYTF	TGTGCCATCAGTGATACAGGGGTGAACTATGGCTACACCTTC
TRBV5-1	TRBJ1-5	.	CASSFKTIGDNQPQHF	TGCGCCAGCAGCTTTAAGACTATTGGGGATAATCAGCCCCAGCATTTT
TRBV27	TRBJ2-7	.	CASSPEYSYEQYF	TGTGCCAGCAGTCCAGAGTACAGCTACGAGCAGTACTTC
TRBV9	TRBJ2-1	TRBD2	CASSMGVGTSGRVIWNEQFF	TGTGCCAGCAGCATGGGGGTGGGGACTAGCGGGAGGGTGATCTGGAATGAGCAGTTCTTC
TRBV25-1	TRBJ2-3	.	CASSDTGADTQYF	TGTGCCAGCAGTGATACGGGGGCAGATACGCAGTATTTT
TRBV2	TRBJ1-2	TRBD1	CASSEGTGISGYTF	TGTGCCAGCAGTGAGGGGACAGGGATTTCTGGCTACACCTTC
TRBV7-8	TRBJ1-4	.	CASSLESAGANEKLFF	TGTGCCAGCAGCTTAGAGTCGGCAGGGGCAAATGAAAAACTGTTTTTT
TRBV9	TRBJ1-1	TRBD1	CASSPRQGLNTEAFF	TGTGCCAGCAGCCCAAGACAGGGATTGAACACTGAAGCTTTCTTT
TRBV29-1	TRBJ1-5	.	CSVAEGLQQPQHF	TGCAGCGTCGCTGAGGGATTACAGCAGCCCCAGCATTTT
TRBV30	TRBJ1-5	TRBD1	CAWSRQGGNQPQHF	TGTGCCTGGAGCCGACAGGGTGGAAATCAGCCCCAGCATTTT
TRBV19	TRBJ1-1	.	CASSSVRAPREMNTEAFF	TGTGCCAGTAGTAGTGTCAGGGCTCCCAGAGAAATGAACACTGAAGCTTTCTTT
TRBV27	TRBJ2-3	.	CASSLQRLGTDTQYF	TGTGCCAGCAGTTTGCAGCGTTTGGGCACAGATACGCAGTATTTT
TRBV7-9	TRBJ1-3	TRBD1	CASSSQGAGGNTIYF	TGTGCCAGCAGCTCACAGGGGGCGGGCGGAAACACCATATATTTT